This TCR beta chain is from a study of cytomegalovirus exposure and HLA in healthy donors (dated by TCRdb to 2016 to 2017). In terms of the full investigation: An earlier analysis of 587 of the donors reported 250 to 350 Gb of sequence data and 120 million or so unique TCR beta sequences from around 200 million T cells. An early release that covered fewer than 750 HLA-typed donors contained around 330 gigabases of sequencing data and about 84 million unique TCR sequences. Of the approximately 400 genotyped donors, 75% to 85% were placed in the genetic ancestry cluster associated with self-reported Caucasian donors. The study was designed to test whether signatures of past pathogen exposure could be identified by cataloging public T cell receptors. Using immunosequencing, the study profiled T cell repertoires from 500 to 800 subjects and related those repertoires to cytomegalovirus serostatus. Along with the roughly 670-subject first cohort, a separate validation cohort of 120 different subjects was used. High-throughput TCR immunosequencing, statistical association of individual TCRs with disease status, and machine learning were combined to predict cytomegalovirus infection status. In a later analysis, previously published TCR beta repertoires from several hundred donors were re-analyzed and high-resolution HLA genotyping was added so that TCR occurrence patterns could be studied. Rather than drawing on any new phenotypic data, the later analysis identified candidate immune exposures from TCR beta sequences and the way those sequences occurred across donors. In an earlier analysis of a few hundred of the donors, high-throughput TCR beta sequencing was used to judge whether each TCR beta V gene segment behaved as functional or pseudogenic. Donor age, sex, ethnicity and CMV serostatus were compiled alongside the repertoire data. Genome-wide SNP genotypes for about 60% of the roughly 670 donors were used in a later genetic analysis, which treated that subset as a discovery cohort. Every repertoire in the discovery cohort had been generated on one and the same sequencing platform. HLA typing covered class I and class II loci at four-digit resolution. Typing coverage varied by locus: about 620-630 donors for A, B, C, DRB1 and DQB1; about 520 for DQA1; over 600 for DPA1; 400 to 480 for DPB1. Roughly five DR-DQ haplotypes were treated as single units for association and clustering because of strong linkage in the cohort. Across 398 genotyped donors of the cohort, an average of roughly 250,000 unique TCR beta nucleotide sequences per donor were sequenced, and about a sixth of those sequences were non-productive. The paper's findings and limits, for the study overall: A further reported finding was that TCR beta sequences accurately predicted the HLA-A and HLA-B alleles for most subjects in the first cohort. Only TCR beta chains were sequenced in this cohort, and the absence of alpha or paired-chain data limited detectable features. The classifier was reported to diagnose cytomegalovirus status with high specificity and sensitivity in both the original cohort and the validation cohort. Because the 87-base-pair reads could not distinguish some IMGT-functional V segments, including TRBV6-2 and TRBV6-3, those segments were excluded. A later genetic analysis reported fewer N-insertions in productive TCRs among donors in an Asian-associated ancestry cluster than the approximately 700-donor mean. In a later analysis, most CMV-associated TCR beta chains were found to appear HLA-restricted, with HLA associations seemingly driven largely by CMV exposure. About 17 rarely observed V segments, including chromosome 9 orphons, were excluded from the earlier analysis of about 600 of the donors because counts were too low. A later analysis associated roughly 17,000 TCR beta sequences with specific HLA alleles at a false discovery rate of 0.05. Roughly uniform sequencing depth across donors was assumed in presence/absence analyses, although this assumption may not hold. When HLA alleles, especially DR and DQ, strongly co-occurred, TCR associations were difficult to assign to individual alleles. The study listed approximately 150 TCR beta chains as associated with cytomegalovirus. A few of the identified cytomegalovirus-associated TCR beta chains were confirmed in vitro to be specific for cytomegalovirus antigens. An earlier analysis of approximately 500 of the donors showed that most TCR beta V segments appeared in productive rearrangements either about 90% or about 30% of the time, which broadly matched IMGT annotations. Across donors, most TCR sequences were observed very rarely, whereas some public TCRs were present in many individuals. The sequencing pipeline was judged likely to have produced a cluster of highly shared sequence variants as a technical artifact. A later analysis reported that several top co-occurrence clusters appeared linked to parvovirus B19, influenza, CMV and Epstein-Barr virus. A later genetic analysis associated a missense DCLRE1C variant with V-gene and J-gene trimming of TCR beta chains, and an independent cohort replicated the association. Because HLA typing was unavailable for some donors at each locus, only the typed subset was used in association tests. In a later analysis, HLA-associated TCR beta chains showed more clonal expansion and lower generation probabilities than non-associated chains that were equally common. Immune exposure information for the cohort was limited to CMV serostatus. A later analysis found that TCR association rates varied across HLA loci, with DRB1 alleles showing the most associated TCRs and HLA-C alleles the fewest. According to the authors, the approach could potentially be generalized to other disease states and immunological phenotypes. Linkage disequilibrium might explain the correlated functional status among segregating V segments, but an unknown experimental factor could not be ruled out.

As regards this clone: Its antigen is currently not known. There are no base qualities to consult, and no much larger clone falls within one base.

The cohort comprised 710 or so healthy bone marrow donors. Cohort members were all nominally healthy when sampled, although unrecorded immune exposures were likely present. The donor tested CMV seronegative, placing the donor among the roughly 400 seronegative members of the cohort. Each donor provided a peripheral blood sample, and peripheral blood mononuclear cells were used for TCR beta sequencing. The Qiagen DNeasy Blood Extraction Kit was used to extract genomic DNA from the blood cell samples. Libraries were built with the immunoSEQ multiplex PCR assay. The multiplex PCR relied on a mix of 60 forward primers for TCR Vbeta segments and 13 reverse primers for TCR Jbeta segments. The CDR3 region of rearranged TCR beta genes was amplified from genomic DNA with a multiplex PCR assay. On the Illumina HiSeq System, the amplified TCR beta libraries were sequenced as 87-base-pair reads. The authors processed their data as follows. In a later analysis, roughly 80 million unique TCR beta chains were counted across the roughly 610 repertoires, and roughly 11 million of these chains were shared by at least two donors. A nearest-neighbor algorithm error-corrected the raw reads and collapsed the reads into unique sequences, merging closely related sequences to remove PCR and sequencing errors. Alignment of CDR3 sequences to IMGT reference sequences was used to assign V, D and J gene segments. For a sequence to be retained, a match of at least six nucleotides was required to both a V gene segment and a J gene segment. Rearrangements were classified as productive when the CDR3 lacked stop codons and remained in frame with V and J, and all other rearrangements were classified as non-productive. CDR3 was defined by IMGT convention, running from the second conserved V-encoded cysteine to the conserved J-encoded phenylalanine. The earlier analysis of fewer than 750 of the donors excluded sequences that lacked an unambiguous match to a single V gene segment. In an earlier analysis of approximately 550 of the donors, V segments were called functional above 56.7% productive rearrangements and were called segregating when the between-donor standard deviation exceeded 5%. A statistical classification framework was built to diagnose cytomegalovirus status from the catalog of TCR beta chain sequences. A later analysis assigned V and J genes by comparing TCR nucleotide sequences with IMGT/GENE-DB human TR gene sequences. A later analysis assigned CDR3 sequences and most-parsimonious VDJ recombination scenarios with the TCRdist pipeline. In a later analysis, every TCR beta chain was defined by the combination of its CDR3 amino acid sequence and its V-gene family, and reads without a unique V-gene family were dropped. As a way to deal with suspected cross-contamination and a sequencing artifact, a later analysis dropped 500 to 700 nucleotide sequences that were highly shared and had low generation probability. In a later analysis, a clonal expansion index was calculated for each public chain from normalized within-repertoire ranks of inferred template counts. A later analysis computed generation probabilities with a VDJ recombination model fitted to out-of-frame rearrangements, and checked the results against IGoR. A later analysis scored TCR-TCR, TCR-HLA and TCR-CMV co-occurrence with hypergeometric tests, applying a repertoire-size bias correction to TCR pairs. A later analysis estimated false discovery rates by permuting HLA or CMV assignments 20 times. A later analysis grouped co-occurring TCRs with DBSCAN, adding TCRdist sequence similarity when clustering within HLA-allele-positive subsets. Repertoires with fewer than 30,000 or more than 120,000 public chains, plus five repertoires with anomalous nucleotide sharing, were excluded from co-occurrence clustering. This immuneACCESS table, as held by TCRdb, lists in-frame sequences with V and J called but not all clones. Of the missing ones, under half trace to an unresolved V gene in checked studies; the others have no known cause. V, J and clone size are taken as reported in that table, and D and trimming were inferred from the DNA itself. Within this sample are roughly 100,000 clones, with about 80% of them counted one time only. The ten most abundant clones make up less than 2.5% of the sample.

CDR3 length: 14 amino acids, cysteine to phenylalanine. Of the read, only the CDR3 DNA is kept; its 42 bases are in frame from base 1. The trim is 6 bases for V and 2 bases for J, with a gap of 14 bases between the germline ends. What was sequenced was PBMCs. The chain was built from TRBV6-7 and TRBJ2-7; a tentative D call is TRBD1 (6 bases match). TRBV6-7 is reported as an ORF; its role is uncertain. The receptor was isolated from a man aged 25 to 40 in good health and CMV-seronegative. The CDR3 reads as follows: CASSTGTTTYEQYF. The sequenced DNA: TGTGCCAGCAGCACCGGGACAACCACCTACGAGCAGTACTTC.